This T cell receptor beta chain was recorded in a study of human T cells and chemical hapten exposure (dated by TCRdb to the early 2020s). General notes on the study: For sensitization, 2% DPC in acetone was applied to a 2 cm by 2 cm area of upper inner arm skin. Patients additionally received weekly therapeutic DPC doses to the scalp throughout the approximately 24-week study period. For TCR sequencing, blood came from some 31 alopecia patients at anywhere from one to four time points (pre-sensitization, 2, 6 and 24 weeks). Libraries were pooled for sequencing, and variation in per-sample TCR yields was attributed mainly to small differences in library volumes within the pool. Patch testing was performed on the upper back with Finn chambers containing 0.01% DPC, and the patch tests were scored after 6 days according to International Contact Dermatitis Research Group standards. This study followed changes in the peripheral blood TCR repertoire in vivo during primary and secondary sensitization of alopecia patients to the hapten diphenylcyclopropenone (DPC). Blood samples were taken from patients before sensitization (week 0) and at 2, 6 and about 24 weeks after DPC sensitization. The patient cohort, mostly female, included alopecia areata with under or over 50% scalp involvement, alopecia totalis and alopecia universalis. Results the study describes overall, beyond this receptor: The number of TCRs above 1 in 1000 frequency did not change with DPC sensitization; there was no evidence of global repertoire structure alterations. A positive correlation was found between the number of PT1 expanded TCRs and patch test score, with significance reached at thresholds 8, 16 and 32 but not 4. All patients had alopecia, a presumed autoimmune disease, so their immune response might differ from that of healthy individuals. Significantly more large CDR3 similarity clusters were formed by expanded TCRs than by pre-sensitization or healthy control sets, consistent with antigen-driven responses. Repeated subsampling changed both the strength of the expansion versus patch-test correlation and the threshold at which the correlation became significant.

CDR1 is given as MNHNS and CDR2 as SASEGT, both from the germline V gene. Inclusive of the bounding cysteine and phenylalanine, the CDR3 is 13 residues long. Only the CDR3 DNA is retained, 39 bases long and in frame from the first base. V is pared back by 8 bases and J by 4 bases, with 11 bases lying between the germline termini. This clonotype was seen ten or more times. Its antigen is still unknown. No base qualities exist here, and no much larger clone lies one base off it. The time point label of this sample denotes: pre-sensitization, week 0. The intended sense of this specimen's treatment or condition label: therapeutic diphenylcyclopropenone sensitization with weekly scalp DPC. At each patch-test visit, blood was drawn before the patch test was applied. Patients were considered eligible if aged 18 to 70, diagnosed with alopecia and deemed suitable for DPC therapy, and patients were excluded if pregnant. Total RNA was isolated from unfractionated whole blood collected in Tempus Blood RNA tubes.

Library prep was done by RACE. TCRdb lists the instrument as NextSeq 500. During library preparation, unique molecular identifiers were attached to individual cDNA molecules so that TCRs could be counted quantitatively and reproducibly. Each blood RNA sample was used to sequence both TCR alpha and TCR beta chains. From the authors' description of their analysis: Samples had a median of approximately 96,000 TCRs, with a range from roughly 20,000 to 690,600. V, J and CDR3 annotation of the TCR reads was performed with the Decombinator software suite. To make PS versus PT1 abundance plots, every sample was subsampled to the same number of TCRs (28,000). TCRs were defined as expanded if absent before sensitization and observed at least eight times at the 2-week time point. The public reads were reprocessed in TCRdb via fastp at Q25 and MiXCR, keeping in-frame beta chains. Under each unique CDR3 protein, matching rows form one entry showing the most common genes and DNA. The V and J calls, along with clone size, are taken from TCRdb and not from the paper's own processing. This sample gives around 300,000 distinct CDR3 sequences in total; 7.5% to 9% of them show up just once. Of the sample, less than 1.5% is held by the ten largest clones.

The sample here was whole blood, taken in connection with sensitization to the hapten diphenylcyclopropenone (DPC). The receptor's source is a man between 18 and 29 years old with alopecia areata. Some clones in this sample may be carry-over from other donors' samples. The V and J genes are TRBV6-1 and TRBJ2-2; a tentative D call is TRBD1 (6 bases match). The CDR3 in this case is CASRRGGTGELFF. The bases read TGTGCCAGCCGCAGGGGTGGCACCGGGGAGCTGTTTTTT.